This T cell receptor beta chain appears in the sequencing data of a study of T cell responses to AZD1222 COVID-19 vaccine. The CDR3 runs to 15 residues. The germline V gene has CDR1 SGHTA and CDR2 FQGNSA. The V segment lost 4 bases and the J segment 3 bases; nucleotides outside the gene matches: 6. General study results and limits: There were mostly white British donors and more females than males, and clonal diversity was possibly underestimated. Repertoires were collected only later (after the peak T cell response had occurred).

Repertoires were generated with immunoSEQ multiplex PCR, while TCRdb's copy carries only in-frame clones and drops some. The sample shows some 180,000 clones, 90% to 95% of them seen only once. Concerning this clone: Its matching antigen is unknown.

The receptor was derived from an adult who received the MenACWY meningococcal vaccine as a control. The specimen comprised peripheral blood, sampled 28 days after the second dose of the MenACWY control vaccine. The rearrangement uses TRBV7-2 and TRBJ1-2, with TRBD1 matching over 9 bases. The CDR3 coding sequence is TGTGCCAGCAGCTCACAACAGGGGGCCCACTATGGCTACACCTTC. Its protein is CASSSQQGAHYGYTF.